Sequencing of this T cell receptor (beta chain) was carried out in a study of blood T cells in healthy people across ages. Findings of the study overall: Because donor CMV status was unknown, expanded clonotype changes were possibly confounded. Researchers judged that diversity estimates from one million T cells fell short of true values. Versus aged donors, long-lived donors had higher diversity and more naive CD4+ cells.

Worth noting for this clonotype: Its antigen is not identified.

The germline V gene encodes CDR1 SGDLS and CDR2 YYNGEE. With V trimmed by 2 bases and J by 1 base, 2 bases remained unmatched. This CDR3 contains 15 residues. Primers used in a second PCR of roughly 7 to 11 cycles were a sample-barcoded 5' primer and a J-beta primer mix. A template-switch adaptor containing 12 random nucleotides labeled each cDNA molecule. One entry per CDR3 protein results from TCRdb running MiXCR on the 5' RACE reads. The sample shows about a million distinct CDR3 sequences, roughly 52% of them seen only once. The chain joins TRBV9 to TRBJ2-2, with 7 bases that match TRBD1. The origin of this receptor is a young man in good health. Sequencing input: blood. The CDR3 loop is CASSVGQMNTGELFF. CDR3 nucleotide sequence: TGTGCCAGCAGCGTGGGACAGATGAACACCGGGGAGCTGTTTTTT. The full variable domain, completed using reference TRBV9 and TRBJ2-2, is DSGVTQTPKHLITATGQRVTLRCSPRSGDLSVYWYQQSLDQGLQFLIQYYNGEERAKGNILERFSAQQFPDLHSELNLSSLELGDSALYFCASSVGQMNTGELFFGEGSRLTVL.